This TCR beta chain was found in a study of cytomegalovirus exposure and HLA in healthy donors. Primers for the PCR totalled 60 Vbeta and 13 Jbeta. The table came from immunoSEQ multiplex PCR; TCRdb's copy has only in-frame clones and leaves some out. The sample consists of approximately 150,000 clones, approximately 72% of them appearing once. The CDR3 is made up of 12 amino acids. Germline values: CDR1 SNHLY, CDR2 FYNNEI. Trimming left V 7 bases short and J 5 bases short, with 12 bases between. A remark on this clone: Its antigen remains unidentified.

Study conclusions and caveats: Previous analysis showed most TCR beta V segments were productive about 90% or about 30% of the time.

The TCR comes from a middle-aged man in good health and CMV-seronegative. Sequencing was done on a sample of PBMCs. The chain combines TRBV2 with TRBJ2-7; D is possibly TRBD2 (7 bases). Here the CDR3 reads CASKRGRDEQYF. The CDR3 region has the DNA TGTGCCAGCAAAAGGGGGAGGGACGAGCAGTACTTC.